Below, 17 T cell receptor beta chains from the same sample are listed, as sequenced in a study of T-cell memory formation after mild COVID-19. TCRdb reprocessed the 5' RACE reads via MiXCR and lists one record per CDR3 protein. This table has about 440,000 distinct CDR3 sequences, around 20% appearing once. Sequences were obtained from PBMCs or a T cell subset sorted from them (not recorded which). Source of these receptors: an adult woman who had mild COVID-19 (a few samples of this study predate the infection). Cell type and time point are not known.

In this sample, this clonotype turned up a few times. V usage is TRBV7-2 and J usage is TRBJ1-4; D is perhaps TRBD1 (5 bases). CDR1 and CDR2 (germline): SGHTA, FQGNSA. The CDR3 runs to 17 residues. Trimming stripped 5 bases from V and 0 bases from J, with 16 bases between. Written as DNA, the CDR3 is TGTGCCAGCAGCCCGGTCGGGACGGCCTCAACTAATGAAAAACTGTTTTTT. Translated, it gives CASSPVGTASTNEKLFF.

This clonotype occurred a few times. The chain couples TRBV3-1 to TRBJ1-1, with 7 bases identical to TRBD1. The CDR3 spans 16 residues. CDR1 is LGHDT, CDR2 YNNKEL, per germline (reference sequence). With 5 bases clipped from V and 7 bases from J, the junction kept 16 bases outside the gene matches. The CDR3 here is CASSLTPGTANDEAFF. The CDR3 region has the DNA TGTGCCAGCAGCTTAACCCCCGGGACAGCAAATGATGAAGCTTTCTTT.

The rearrangement joins TRBV5-1 to TRBJ1-1, with 7 nucleotides matching TRBD1. The CDR3 extends over 17 amino acids. The germline CDR1 and CDR2 sequences are SGHRS and YFSETQ. The junction had 12 bases not matched to a gene; V was cut back by 3 bases and J by 1 base. This CDR3 is CASSSPEGASGNTEAFF. The CDR3 DNA sequence: TGCGCCAGCAGCTCCCCTGAGGGGGCTTCAGGGAACACTGAAGCTTTCTTT.

Only a few counts were recorded for this clonotype. This chain links TRBV12-3 or TRBV12-4 with TRBJ2-2; 8 bases map to TRBD1. V gave up 6 bases and J gave up 0 bases; unmatched junction bases: 3. The CDR3 runs 15 residues. The CDR3 loop reads CASRLGQANTGELFF. The CDR3 nucleotides read TGTGCCAGCAGACTGGGACAGGCGAACACCGGGGAGCTGTTTTTT.

The chain has TRBV25-1 and TRBJ1-3; D call uncertain. V lost 6 bases, J lost 9 bases, and 6 bases lay in between. Germline V gives CDR1 MGHDK, CDR2 SYGVNS. The CDR3 contains 10 residues. The CDR3 loop reads CASRGTTIYF. CDR3 in DNA: TGTGCCAGCAGGGGCACCACCATATATTTT.

The genes are TRBV20-1 and TRBJ2-7; TRBD1 aligns across 10 bases. The CDR3 covers 13 residues. In germline, CDR1 is DFQATT, CDR2 SNEGSKA (reference sequence). Trimming removed 6 bases from V and 5 bases from J; junction bases left unmatched: 7. CDR3 amino acids: CSATGTGVHEQYF. The CDR3 DNA sequence: TGCAGTGCGACCGGGACAGGGGTTCACGAGCAGTACTTC.

This clonotype occurred many times. The chain couples TRBV3-1 to TRBJ1-5, with a tentative D call TRBD1 (6 bases). The CDR3 sequence is 15 residues long. Germline CDR1 LGHDT, CDR2 YNNKEL (reference sequence). Deletions cut 1 base from V and 6 bases from J, with 13 bases between. CDR3: CASSQVPGRGQPQHF. For the CDR3, the DNA is TGTGCCAGCAGCCAAGTTCCGGGCAGGGGTCAGCCCCAGCATTTT.

V and J are TRBV12-3 or TRBV12-4 and TRBJ1-4; TRBD1 might be the D (5 bases). The CDR3 consists of 14 residues. V was trimmed by 4 bases and J by 7 bases, leaving 13 bases between them. The CDR3 DNA reads as TGTGCCAGCAGTTCTTCCCACGGGGGTGAAAAACTGTTTTTT. Its protein product is CASSSSHGGEKLFF.

This clonotype was picked up a small number of times. This chain links TRBV7-2 with TRBJ1-2; TRBD1 is a possible D gene (6 bases). V lost 2 bases and J lost 5, with 12 bases in between. This CDR3 region has 14 residues. Germline V gives CDR1 SGHTA, CDR2 FQGNSA. CDR3 region: CASSLTGQGYGYTF. CDR3 in DNA: TGTGCCAGCAGCTTAACGGGACAAGGGTATGGCTACACCTTC.

This clonotype appeared a few times. J is TRBJ1-3 and V is TRBV6-6; a possible D gene is TRBD1 (6 bases). Germline CDR1 reads MNHNY; CDR2 reads SVGAGI (reference sequence). CDR3 length: 17 amino acids. V lost 6 bases, J lost 3 bases, and 21 bases lay in between. CDR3 loop: CASSSPTGSLYGNTIYF. CDR3 in DNA: TGTGCCAGCAGCTCCCCAACAGGGTCTCTTTATGGAAACACCATATATTTT.

In nucleotides, the CDR3 is TGTGCCAGACACATCTCCGGGACTGAAGCTTTCTTT. It specifies CARHISGTEAFF. This sequence joins TRBV27 and TRBJ1-1, with no clear D. In germline, CDR1 is MNHEY, CDR2 SMNVEV (reference sequence). Trimming pared 9 bases from V and 5 bases from J, leaving 13 bases between. There are 12 residues in the CDR3.

CDR3 residues: CATLFDEQFF. The CDR3 region has the DNA TGTGCCACTTTATTCGATGAGCAGTTCTTC. V is TRBV25-1 and J is TRBJ2-1; no definite D call. Trimming took off 10 bases at V and 8 bases at J, with 9 bases between the two ends. This CDR3 spans 10 amino acids. Germline values: CDR1 MGHDK, CDR2 SYGVNS.

The V gene is TRBV11-2, the J gene TRBJ2-5; a weak D match, TRBD2 (7 bases). Looked up from germline, CDR1 is SGHAT and CDR2 is FQNNGV. V lost 3 bases and J lost 5, with 19 bases in between. This CDR3 has 16 amino acids. CDR3 loop: CASSFDRGGGRETQYF. In nucleotides, the CDR3 is TGTGCCAGCAGCTTTGATAGAGGGGGGGGCCGGGAGACCCAGTACTTC.

The chain links TRBV7-9 to TRBJ2-7; TRBD1 is a possible D gene (6 bases). V was cut by 2 bases and J by 5 bases, with 10 bases left in between. Germline assignment: CDR1 SEHNR and CDR2 FQNEAQ (reference sequence). This CDR3 is 13 amino acids long. CDR3 region: CASSLHRVHEQYF. CDR3 DNA: TGTGCCAGCAGCTTACACAGGGTACACGAGCAGTACTTC.

This clonotype was seen a few times. V gene TRBV6-2 or TRBV6-3 combines with J gene TRBJ2-5, with 8 bases that match TRBD2. The CDR3 consists of 16 residues. Germline lookup yields CDR1 MNHEY and CDR2 SVGEGT. After removal of 7 bases from V and 7 bases from J, the junction contained 17 bases not matched to a gene. CDR3 DNA sequence: TGTGCCAGCATGAGCGGGAGCAACCTTTTACACGGGACCCAGTACTTC. Its translation is CASMSGSNLLHGTQYF.

This chain links TRBV10-3 with TRBJ2-7, with D uncertain. This CDR3 has 13 residues. Germline V gene lookup returns CDR1 ENHRY and CDR2 SYGVKD. V dropped 4 bases and J dropped 2 bases, with 9 bases sitting between them. CDR3 residues: CAISAPPTYEQYF. In DNA form, the CDR3 reads TGTGCCATCAGTGCCCCACCTACCTACGAGCAGTACTTC.

The rearrangement links TRBV10-2 to TRBJ2-1; a weak D match, TRBD1 (5 bases). Germline CDR1 and CDR2: WSHSY and SAAADI. V dropped 6 bases and J dropped 7 bases, with 22 bases sitting between them. CDR3 length: 16 amino acids. In DNA form, the CDR3 reads TGCGCCAGCAGCCTCAGGGTGGGTGCCAATGGGAATGAGCAGTTCTTC. It encodes CASSLRVGANGNEQFF.